The T cell receptor beta chain described here comes from a study of T cell changes during pregnancy in multiple sclerosis. Sequencing used immunoSEQ multiplex PCR; TCRdb keeps in-frame clones, though not all of them. The sample records some 70,000 clones, 91% being singletons. Germline V gene data show CDR1 as LGHNA and CDR2 as YNFKEQ. The junction had 15 bases not matched to a gene; V was cut back by 0 bases and J by 6 bases. This CDR3 spans 18 amino acids. The chain combines TRBV4-2 with TRBJ1-2; TRBD1 agrees at 8 bases. The source is a female donor with multiple sclerosis, enrolled in a pregnancy study. This specimen consisted of CD8+ T cells from peripheral blood mononuclear cells, obtained before pregnancy. Here the CDR3 DNA reads TGTGCCAGCAGCCAAGACCCTGGACAGGGACAGACTTGGGATGGCTACACCTTC. The encoded protein is CASSQDPGQGQTWDGYTF.